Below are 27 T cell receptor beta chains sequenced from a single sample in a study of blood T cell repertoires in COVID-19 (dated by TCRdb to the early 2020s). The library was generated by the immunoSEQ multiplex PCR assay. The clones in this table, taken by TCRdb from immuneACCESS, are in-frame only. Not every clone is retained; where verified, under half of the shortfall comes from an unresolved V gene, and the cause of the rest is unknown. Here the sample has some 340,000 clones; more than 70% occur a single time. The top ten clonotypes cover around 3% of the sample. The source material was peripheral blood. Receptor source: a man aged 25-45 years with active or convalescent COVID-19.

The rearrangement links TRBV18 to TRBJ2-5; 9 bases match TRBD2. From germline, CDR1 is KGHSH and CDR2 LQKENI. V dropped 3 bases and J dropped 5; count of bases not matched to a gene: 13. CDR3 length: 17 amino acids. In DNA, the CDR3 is TGTGCCAGCTCACCTGAACGGGGGGGACTAGCTGGGGAGACCCAGTACTTC. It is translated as CASSPERGGLAGETQYF.

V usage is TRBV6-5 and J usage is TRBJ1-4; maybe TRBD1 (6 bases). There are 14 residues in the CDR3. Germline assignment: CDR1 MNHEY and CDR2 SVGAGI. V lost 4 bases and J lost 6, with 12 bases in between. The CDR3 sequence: CASSLQGGDEKLFF. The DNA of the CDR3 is TGTGCCAGCAGTTTACAGGGAGGGGATGAAAAACTGTTTTTT.

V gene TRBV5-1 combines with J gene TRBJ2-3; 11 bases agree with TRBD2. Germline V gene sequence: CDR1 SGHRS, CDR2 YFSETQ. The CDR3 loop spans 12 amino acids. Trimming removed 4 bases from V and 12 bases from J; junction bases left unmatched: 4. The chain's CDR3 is CASSPSGRLQYF. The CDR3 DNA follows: TGCGCCAGCAGCCCTAGCGGGAGGCTCCAGTATTTT. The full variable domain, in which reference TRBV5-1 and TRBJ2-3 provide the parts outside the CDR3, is KAGVTQTPRYLIKTRGQQVTLSCSPISGHRSVSWYQQTPGQGLQFLFEYFSETQRNKGNFPGRFSGRQFSNSRSEMNVSTLELGDSALYLCASSPSGRLQYFGPGTRLTVL.

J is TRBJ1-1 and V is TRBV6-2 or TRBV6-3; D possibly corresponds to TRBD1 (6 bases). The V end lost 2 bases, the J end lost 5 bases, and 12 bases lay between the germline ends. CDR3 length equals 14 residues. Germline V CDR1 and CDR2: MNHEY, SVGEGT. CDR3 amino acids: CASSYQGSWTEAFF. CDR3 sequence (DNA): TGTGCCAGCAGTTACCAGGGGAGTTGGACTGAAGCTTTCTTT.

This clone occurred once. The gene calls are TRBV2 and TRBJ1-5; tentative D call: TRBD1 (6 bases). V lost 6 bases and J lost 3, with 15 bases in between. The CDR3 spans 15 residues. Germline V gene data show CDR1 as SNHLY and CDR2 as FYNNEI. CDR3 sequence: CASSGTILSNQPQHF. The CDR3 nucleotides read TGTGCCAGCAGCGGGACAATTTTATCCAATCAGCCCCAGCATTTT. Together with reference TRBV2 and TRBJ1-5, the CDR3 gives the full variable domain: EPEVTQTPSHQVTQMGQEVILRCVPISNHLYFYWYRQILGQKVEFLVSFYNNEISEKSEIFDDQFSVERPDGSNFTLKIRSTKLEDSAMYFCASSGTILSNQPQHFGDGTRLSIL.

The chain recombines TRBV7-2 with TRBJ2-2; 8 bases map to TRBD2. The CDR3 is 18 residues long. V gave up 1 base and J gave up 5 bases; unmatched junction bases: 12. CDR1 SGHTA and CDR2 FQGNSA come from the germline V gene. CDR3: CASSLGPGGGPRTGELFF. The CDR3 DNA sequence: TGTGCCAGCAGCTTAGGCCCCGGGGGGGGCCCGAGGACCGGGGAGCTGTTTTTT.

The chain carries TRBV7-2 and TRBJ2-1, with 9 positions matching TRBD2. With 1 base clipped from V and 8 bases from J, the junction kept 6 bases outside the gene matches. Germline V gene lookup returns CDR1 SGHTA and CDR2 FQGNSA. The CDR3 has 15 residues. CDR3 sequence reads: CASSLVSAGGHEQFF. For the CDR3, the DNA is TGTGCCAGCAGCTTAGTCTCGGCGGGGGGGCATGAGCAGTTCTTC.

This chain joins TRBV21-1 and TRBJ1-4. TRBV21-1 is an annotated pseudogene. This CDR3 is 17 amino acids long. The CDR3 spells CASSKARQPTSNEKLFF. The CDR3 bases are TGTGCCAGCAGCAAAGCGCGTCAGCCTACTAGTAATGAAAAACTGTTTTTT.

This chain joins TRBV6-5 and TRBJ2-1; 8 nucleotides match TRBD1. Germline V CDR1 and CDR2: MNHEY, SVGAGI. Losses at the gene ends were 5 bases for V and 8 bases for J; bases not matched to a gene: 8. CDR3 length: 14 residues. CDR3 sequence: CASSRTGQGDEQFF. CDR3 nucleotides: TGTGCCAGCAGTAGGACAGGGCAGGGAGATGAGCAGTTCTTC.

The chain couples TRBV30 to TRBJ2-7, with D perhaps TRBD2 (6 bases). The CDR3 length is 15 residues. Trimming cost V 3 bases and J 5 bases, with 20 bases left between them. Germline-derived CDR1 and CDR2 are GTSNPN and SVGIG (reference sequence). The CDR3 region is CAWSILMEGWDEQYF. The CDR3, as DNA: TGTGCCTGGAGCATCCTGATGGAGGGGTGGGACGAGCAGTACTTC.

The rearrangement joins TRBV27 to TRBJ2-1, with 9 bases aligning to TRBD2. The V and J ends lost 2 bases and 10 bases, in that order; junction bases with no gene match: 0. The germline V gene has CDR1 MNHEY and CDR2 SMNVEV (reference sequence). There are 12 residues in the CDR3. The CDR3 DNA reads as TGTGCCAGCAGTTTACTAGCGGGGGAGCAGTTCTTC. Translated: CASSLLAGEQFF.

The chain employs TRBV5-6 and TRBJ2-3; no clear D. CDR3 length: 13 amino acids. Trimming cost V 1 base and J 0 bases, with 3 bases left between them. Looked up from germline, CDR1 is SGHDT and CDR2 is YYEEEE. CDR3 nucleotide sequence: TGTGCCAGCAGCTTGATAAGCACAGATACGCAGTATTTT. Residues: CASSLISTDTQYF.

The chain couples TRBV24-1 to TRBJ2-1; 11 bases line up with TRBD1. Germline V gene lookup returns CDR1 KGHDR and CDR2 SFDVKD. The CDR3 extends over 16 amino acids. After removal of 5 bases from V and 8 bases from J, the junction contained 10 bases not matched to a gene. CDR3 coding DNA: TGTGCCACCAGTGCCCTTGGGACAGGGGGAATCCATGAGCAGTTCTTC. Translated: CATSALGTGGIHEQFF.

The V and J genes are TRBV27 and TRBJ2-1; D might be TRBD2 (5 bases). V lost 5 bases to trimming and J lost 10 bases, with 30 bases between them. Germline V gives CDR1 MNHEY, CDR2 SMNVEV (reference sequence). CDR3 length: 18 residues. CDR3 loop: CASSPRLILGGSSEEQFF. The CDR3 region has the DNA TGTGCCAGCAGTCCCCGGTTGATACTAGGTGGTTCGAGTGAGGAGCAGTTCTTC.

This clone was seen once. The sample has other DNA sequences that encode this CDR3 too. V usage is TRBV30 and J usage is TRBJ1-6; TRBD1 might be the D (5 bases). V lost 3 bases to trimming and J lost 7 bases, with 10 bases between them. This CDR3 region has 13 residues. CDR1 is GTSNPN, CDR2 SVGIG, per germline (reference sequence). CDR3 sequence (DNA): TGTGCCTGGAGGGGGACTGGGAATTCACCCCTCCACTTT. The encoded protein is CAWRGTGNSPLHF.

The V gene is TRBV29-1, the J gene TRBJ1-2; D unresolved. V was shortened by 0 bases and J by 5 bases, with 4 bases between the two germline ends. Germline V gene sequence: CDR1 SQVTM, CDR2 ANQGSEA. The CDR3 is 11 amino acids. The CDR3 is CSVEEQYGYTF. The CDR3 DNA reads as TGCAGCGTTGAAGAACAGTATGGCTACACCTTC.

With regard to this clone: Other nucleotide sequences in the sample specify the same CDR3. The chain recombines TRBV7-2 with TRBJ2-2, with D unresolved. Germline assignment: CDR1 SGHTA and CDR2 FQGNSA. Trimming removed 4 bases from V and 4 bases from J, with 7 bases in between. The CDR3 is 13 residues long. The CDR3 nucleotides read TGTGCCAGCAGCTCACGCGTCACCGGGGAGCTGTTTTTT. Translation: CASSSRVTGELFF. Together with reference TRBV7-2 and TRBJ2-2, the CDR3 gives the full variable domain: GAGVSQSPSNKVTEKGKDVELRCDPISGHTALYWYRQSLGQGLEFLIYFQGNSAPDKSGLPSDRFSAERTGGSVSTLTIQRTQQEDSAVYLCASSSRVTGELFFGEGSRLTVL.

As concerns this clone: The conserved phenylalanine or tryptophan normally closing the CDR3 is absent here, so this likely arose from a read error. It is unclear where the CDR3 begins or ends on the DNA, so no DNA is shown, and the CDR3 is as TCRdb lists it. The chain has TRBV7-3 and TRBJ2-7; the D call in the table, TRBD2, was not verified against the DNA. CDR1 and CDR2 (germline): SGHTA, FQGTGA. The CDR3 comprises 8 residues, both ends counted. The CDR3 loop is CASSLKAL.

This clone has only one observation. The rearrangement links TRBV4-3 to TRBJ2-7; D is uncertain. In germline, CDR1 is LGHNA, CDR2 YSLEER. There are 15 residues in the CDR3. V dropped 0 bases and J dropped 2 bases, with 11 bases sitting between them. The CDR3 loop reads CASSQDRGGAYEQYF. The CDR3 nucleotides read TGCGCCAGCAGCCAAGACCGTGGCGGAGCCTACGAGCAGTACTTC.

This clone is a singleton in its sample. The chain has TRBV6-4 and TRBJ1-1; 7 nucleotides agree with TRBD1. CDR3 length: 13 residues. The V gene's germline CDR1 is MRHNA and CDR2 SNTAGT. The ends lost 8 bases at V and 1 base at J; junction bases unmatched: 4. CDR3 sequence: CASSQGSNTEAFF. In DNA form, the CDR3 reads TGTGCCAGCTCACAGGGGTCGAACACTGAAGCTTTCTTT.

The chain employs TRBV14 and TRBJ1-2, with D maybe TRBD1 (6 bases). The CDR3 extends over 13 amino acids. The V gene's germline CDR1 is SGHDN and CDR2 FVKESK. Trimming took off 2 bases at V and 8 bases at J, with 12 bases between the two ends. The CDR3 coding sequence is TGTGCCAGCAGCCAACTGGGGGCGGAGGGCTACACCTTC. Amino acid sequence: CASSQLGAEGYTF.

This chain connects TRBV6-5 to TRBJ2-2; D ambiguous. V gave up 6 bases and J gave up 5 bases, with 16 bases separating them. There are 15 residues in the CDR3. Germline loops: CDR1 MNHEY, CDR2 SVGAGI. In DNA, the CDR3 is TGTGCCAGCAGCGCCCTAGATAGTCCTACCGGGGAGCTGTTTTTT. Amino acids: CASSALDSPTGELFF.

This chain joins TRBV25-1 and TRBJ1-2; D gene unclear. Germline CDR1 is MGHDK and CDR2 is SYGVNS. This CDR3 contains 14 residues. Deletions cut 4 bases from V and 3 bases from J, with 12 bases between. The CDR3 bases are TGTGCCAGCAGTGGGCGGTATGCGGACTATGGCTACACCTTC. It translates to CASSGRYADYGYTF.

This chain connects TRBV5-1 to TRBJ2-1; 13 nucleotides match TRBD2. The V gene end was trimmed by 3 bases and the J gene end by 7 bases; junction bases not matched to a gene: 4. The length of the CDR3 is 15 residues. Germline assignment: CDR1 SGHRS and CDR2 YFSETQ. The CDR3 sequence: CASSSGTSGKNEQFF. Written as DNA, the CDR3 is TGCGCCAGCAGCTCCGGGACTAGCGGGAAAAATGAGCAGTTCTTC.

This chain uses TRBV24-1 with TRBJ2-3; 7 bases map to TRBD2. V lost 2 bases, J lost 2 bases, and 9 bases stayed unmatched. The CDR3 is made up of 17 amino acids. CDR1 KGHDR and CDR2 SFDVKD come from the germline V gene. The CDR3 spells CATSDSLAGAYTDTQYF. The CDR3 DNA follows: TGTGCCACCAGTGATTCTTTAGCGGGTGCTTACACAGATACGCAGTATTTT.

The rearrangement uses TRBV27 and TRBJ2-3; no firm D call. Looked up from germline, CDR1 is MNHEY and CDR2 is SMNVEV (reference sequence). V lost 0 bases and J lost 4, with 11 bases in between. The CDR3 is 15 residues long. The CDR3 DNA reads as TGTGCCAGCAGTTTATCGTTACGGCTAGCAGATACGCAGTATTTT. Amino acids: CASSLSLRLADTQYF.

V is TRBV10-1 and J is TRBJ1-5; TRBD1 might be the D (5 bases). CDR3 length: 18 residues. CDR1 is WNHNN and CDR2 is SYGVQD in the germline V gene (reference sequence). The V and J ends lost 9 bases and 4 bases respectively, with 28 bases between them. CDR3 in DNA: TGCGCCAGTTGCCCCTTCGACGGACATCTGATCCTAAATCAGCCCCAGCATTTT. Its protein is CASCPFDGHLILNQPQHF.